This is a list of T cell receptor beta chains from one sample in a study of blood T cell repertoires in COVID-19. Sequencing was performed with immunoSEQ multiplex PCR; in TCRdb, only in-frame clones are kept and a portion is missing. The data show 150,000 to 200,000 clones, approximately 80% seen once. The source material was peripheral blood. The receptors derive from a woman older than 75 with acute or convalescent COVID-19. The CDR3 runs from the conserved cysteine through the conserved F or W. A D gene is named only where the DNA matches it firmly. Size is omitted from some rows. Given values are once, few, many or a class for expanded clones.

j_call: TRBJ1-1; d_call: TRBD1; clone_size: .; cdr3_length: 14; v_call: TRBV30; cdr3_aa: CAWSFWTGEAEAFF; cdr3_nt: TGTGCCTGGAGTTTCTGGACAGGGGAGGCTGAAGCTTTCTTT
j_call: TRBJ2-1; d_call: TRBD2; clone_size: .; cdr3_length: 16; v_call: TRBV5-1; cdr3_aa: CASSYLAGGGYNEQFF; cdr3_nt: TGCGCCAGCAGCTACCTAGCGGGAGGGGGCTACAATGAGCAGTTCTTC
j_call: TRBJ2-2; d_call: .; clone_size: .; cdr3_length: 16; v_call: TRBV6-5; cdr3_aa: CASSYPTGEYTGELFF; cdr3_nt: TGTGCCAGCAGTTACCCTACGGGAGAGTACACCGGGGAGCTGTTTTTT
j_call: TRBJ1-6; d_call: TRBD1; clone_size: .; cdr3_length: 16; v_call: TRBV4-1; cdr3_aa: CASHQEGAAYNSPLHF; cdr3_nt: TGCGCCAGCCACCAGGAGGGGGCCGCCTATAATTCACCCCTCCACTTT
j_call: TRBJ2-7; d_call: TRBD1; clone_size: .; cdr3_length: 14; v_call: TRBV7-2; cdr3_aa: CASSTRQGGGEQYF; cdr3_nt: TGTGCCAGCAGCACCCGACAGGGCGGAGGCGAGCAGTACTTC
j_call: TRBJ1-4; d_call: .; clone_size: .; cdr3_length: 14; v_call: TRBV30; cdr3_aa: CAWNARGRYEKLFF; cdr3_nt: TGTGCCTGGAACGCCAGGGGAAGATATGAAAAACTGTTTTTT
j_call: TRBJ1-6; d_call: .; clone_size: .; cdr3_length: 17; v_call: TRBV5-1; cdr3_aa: CASSGSPPGTANSPLHF; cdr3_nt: TGCGCCAGCAGCGGGAGCCCACCGGGTACCGCGAATTCACCCCTCCACTTT
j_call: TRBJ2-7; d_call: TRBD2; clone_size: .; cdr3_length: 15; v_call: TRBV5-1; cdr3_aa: CASSLGWTSVYEQYF; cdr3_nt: TGCGCCAGCAGCTTGGGGTGGACTAGCGTCTACGAGCAGTACTTC
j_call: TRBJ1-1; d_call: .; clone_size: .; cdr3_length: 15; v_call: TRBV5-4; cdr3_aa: CASSLGAEPNTEAFF; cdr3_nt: TGTGCCAGCAGCTTGGGTGCAGAACCTAACACTGAAGCTTTCTTT
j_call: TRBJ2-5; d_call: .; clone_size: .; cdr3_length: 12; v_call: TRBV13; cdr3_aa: CASSFDRGAQYF; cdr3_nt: TGTGCCAGCAGCTTCGATCGCGGGGCCCAGTACTTC
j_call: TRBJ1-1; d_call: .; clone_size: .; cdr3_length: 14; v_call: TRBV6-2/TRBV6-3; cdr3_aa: CASSYLQPNTEAFF; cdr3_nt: TGTGCCAGCAGTTACTTACAGCCGAACACTGAAGCTTTCTTT
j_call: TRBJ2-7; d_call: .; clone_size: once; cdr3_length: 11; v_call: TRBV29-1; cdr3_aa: CSVVQSHEQYF; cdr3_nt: TGCAGCGTTGTTCAGTCCCACGAGCAGTACTTC
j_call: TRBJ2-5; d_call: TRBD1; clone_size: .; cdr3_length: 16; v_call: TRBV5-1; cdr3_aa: CASSITGTGGWETQYF; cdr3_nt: TGCGCCAGCAGCATTACCGGGACAGGGGGGTGGGAGACCCAGTACTTC
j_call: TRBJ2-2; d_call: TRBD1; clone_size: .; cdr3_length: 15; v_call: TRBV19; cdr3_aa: CASTRQGQNTGELFF; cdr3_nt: TGTGCCAGTACTCGACAGGGACAGAACACCGGGGAGCTGTTTTTT
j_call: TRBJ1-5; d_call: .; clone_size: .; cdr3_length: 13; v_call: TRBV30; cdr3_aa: CAWSIDYNQPQHF; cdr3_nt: TGTGCCTGGAGTATAGACTACAATCAGCCCCAGCATTTT
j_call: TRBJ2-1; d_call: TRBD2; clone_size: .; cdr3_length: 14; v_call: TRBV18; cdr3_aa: CASSGLAGANEQFF; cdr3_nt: TGTGCCAGCTCAGGACTAGCGGGAGCAAATGAGCAGTTCTTC
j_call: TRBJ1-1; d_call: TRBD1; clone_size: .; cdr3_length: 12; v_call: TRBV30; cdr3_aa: CACDRGNTEAFF; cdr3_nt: TGTGCCTGTGACAGGGGGAACACTGAAGCTTTCTTT
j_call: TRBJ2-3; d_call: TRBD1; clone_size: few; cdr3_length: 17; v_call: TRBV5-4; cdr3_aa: CASSSDRGPVSGDTQYF; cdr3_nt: TGTGCCAGCAGCTCGGACAGGGGGCCAGTTTCCGGAGATACGCAGTATTTT
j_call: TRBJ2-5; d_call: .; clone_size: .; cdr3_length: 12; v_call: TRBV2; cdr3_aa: CASMDLEETQYF; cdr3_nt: TGTGCCAGCATGGACTTGGAAGAGACCCAGTACTTC
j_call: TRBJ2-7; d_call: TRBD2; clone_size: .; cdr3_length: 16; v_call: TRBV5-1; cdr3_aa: CASSLTLLAGGNEQYF; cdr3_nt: TGCGCCAGCAGCTTGACCCTACTAGCGGGAGGCAACGAGCAGTACTTC
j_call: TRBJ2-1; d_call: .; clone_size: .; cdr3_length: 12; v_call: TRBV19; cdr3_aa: CASSTRTHEQFF; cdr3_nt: TGTGCCAGTAGTACGCGGACTCATGAGCAGTTCTTC
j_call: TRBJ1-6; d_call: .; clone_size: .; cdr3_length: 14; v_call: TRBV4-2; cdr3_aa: CASGVPSFNSPLHF; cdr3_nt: TGTGCCAGCGGAGTTCCGTCCTTTAATTCACCCCTCCACTTT
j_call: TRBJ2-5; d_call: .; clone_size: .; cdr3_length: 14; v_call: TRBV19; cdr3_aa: CASSVAGRQETQYF; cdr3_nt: TGTGCCAGTAGTGTCGCAGGGCGGCAAGAGACCCAGTACTTC
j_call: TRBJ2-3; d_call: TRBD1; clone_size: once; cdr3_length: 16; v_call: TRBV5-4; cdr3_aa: CASSLNRGPSTDTQYF; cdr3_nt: TGTGCCAGCAGTTTGAACAGGGGACCTAGCACAGATACGCAGTATTTT
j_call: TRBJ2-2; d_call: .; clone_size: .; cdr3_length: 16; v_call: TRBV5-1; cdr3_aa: CASSLTTQSNTGELFF; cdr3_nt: TGCGCCAGCAGCTTGACTACCCAATCGAACACCGGGGAGCTGTTTTTT
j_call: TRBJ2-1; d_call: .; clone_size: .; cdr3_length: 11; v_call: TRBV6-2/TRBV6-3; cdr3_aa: CASSSARLQFF; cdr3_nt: TGTGCCAGCAGTTCGGCCAGGCTCCAGTTCTTC
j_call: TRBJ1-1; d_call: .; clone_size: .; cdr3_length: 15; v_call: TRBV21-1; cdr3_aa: CASTSDRERRTEAFF; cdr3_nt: TGTGCCAGCACTTCGGACAGGGAAAGGCGAACTGAAGCTTTCTTT
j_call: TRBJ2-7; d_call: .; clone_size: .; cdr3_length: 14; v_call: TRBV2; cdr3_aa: CASSWSRASYEQYF; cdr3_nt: TGTGCCAGCAGTTGGTCCCGAGCCTCCTACGAGCAGTACTTC
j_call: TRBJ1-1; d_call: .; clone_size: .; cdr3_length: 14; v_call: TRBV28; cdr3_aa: CASSLGVAGTEAFF; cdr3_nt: TGTGCCAGCAGTTTAGGGGTCGCGGGCACTGAAGCTTTCTTT
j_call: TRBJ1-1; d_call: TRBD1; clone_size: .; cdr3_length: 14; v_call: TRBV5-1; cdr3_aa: CASRRDRGGTEAFF; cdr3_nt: TGCGCCAGCAGGAGAGACAGGGGGGGCACTGAAGCTTTCTTT